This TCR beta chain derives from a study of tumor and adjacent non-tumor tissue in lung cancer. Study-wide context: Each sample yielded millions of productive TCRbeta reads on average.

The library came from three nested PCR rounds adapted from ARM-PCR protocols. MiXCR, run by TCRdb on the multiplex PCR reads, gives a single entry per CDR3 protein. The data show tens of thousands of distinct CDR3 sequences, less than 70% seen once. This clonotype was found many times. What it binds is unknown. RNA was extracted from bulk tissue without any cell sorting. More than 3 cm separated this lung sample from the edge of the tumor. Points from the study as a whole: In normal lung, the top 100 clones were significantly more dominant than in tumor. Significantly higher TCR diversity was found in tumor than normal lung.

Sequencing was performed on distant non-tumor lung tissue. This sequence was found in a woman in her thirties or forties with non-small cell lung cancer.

The CDR3 sequence is CASSLDSSSYNEQFF. CDR3 in DNA: TGTGCCAGCAGCTTGGATTCCAGCTCCTACAATGAGCAGTTCTTC. This rearrangement joins TRBV5-5 to TRBJ2-1; D ambiguous. V lost 0 bases to trimming and J lost 0 bases, with 7 bases between them. The CDR3 sequence is 15 residues long. Germline values: CDR1 SGHKS, CDR2 YYEKEE (reference sequence).